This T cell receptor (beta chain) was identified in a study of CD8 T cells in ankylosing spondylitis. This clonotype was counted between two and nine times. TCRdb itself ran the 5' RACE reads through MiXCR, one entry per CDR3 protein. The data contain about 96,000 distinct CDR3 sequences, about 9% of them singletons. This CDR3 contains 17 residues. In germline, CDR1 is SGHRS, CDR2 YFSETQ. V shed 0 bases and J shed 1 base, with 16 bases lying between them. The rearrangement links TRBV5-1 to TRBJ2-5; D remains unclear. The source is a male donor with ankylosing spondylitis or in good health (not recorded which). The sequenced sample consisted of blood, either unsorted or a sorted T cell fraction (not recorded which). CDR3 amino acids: CASSLGTSTLTQETQYF. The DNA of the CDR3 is TGCGCCAGCAGCTTGGGCACTTCAACGCTAACCCAAGAGACCCAGTACTTC.